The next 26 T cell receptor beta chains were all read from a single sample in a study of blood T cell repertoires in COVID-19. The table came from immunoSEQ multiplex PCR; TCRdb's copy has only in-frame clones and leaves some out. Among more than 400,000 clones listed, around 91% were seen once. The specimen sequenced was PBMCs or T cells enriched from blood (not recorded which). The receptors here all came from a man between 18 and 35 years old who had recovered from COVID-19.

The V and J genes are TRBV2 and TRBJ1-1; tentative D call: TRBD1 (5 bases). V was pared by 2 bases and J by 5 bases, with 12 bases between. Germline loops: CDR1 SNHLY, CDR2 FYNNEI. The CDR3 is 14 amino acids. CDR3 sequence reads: CASSEQGARTEAFF. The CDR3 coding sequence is TGTGCCAGCAGTGAACAAGGGGCGCGGACTGAAGCTTTCTTT.

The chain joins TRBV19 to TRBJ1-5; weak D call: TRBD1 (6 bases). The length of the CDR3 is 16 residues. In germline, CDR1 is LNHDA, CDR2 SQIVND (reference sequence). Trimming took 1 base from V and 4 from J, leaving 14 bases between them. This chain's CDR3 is CASSIAVGARNQPQHF. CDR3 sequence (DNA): TGTGCCAGTAGTATAGCGGTGGGGGCGCGGAATCAGCCCCAGCATTTT.

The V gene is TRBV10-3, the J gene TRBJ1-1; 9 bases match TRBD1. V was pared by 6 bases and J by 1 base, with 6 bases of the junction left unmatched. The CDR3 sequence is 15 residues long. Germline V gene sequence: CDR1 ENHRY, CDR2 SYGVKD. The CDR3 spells CAISGSDRGNTEAFF. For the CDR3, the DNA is TGTGCCATCAGCGGTTCGGACAGGGGGAACACTGAAGCTTTCTTT.

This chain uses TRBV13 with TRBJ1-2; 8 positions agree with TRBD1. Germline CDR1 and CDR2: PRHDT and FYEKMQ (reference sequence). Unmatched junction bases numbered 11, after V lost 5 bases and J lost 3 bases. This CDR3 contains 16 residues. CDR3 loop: CASSNNDRGSDYGYTF. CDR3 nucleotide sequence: TGTGCCAGCAGCAACAACGACAGGGGATCGGACTATGGCTACACCTTC.

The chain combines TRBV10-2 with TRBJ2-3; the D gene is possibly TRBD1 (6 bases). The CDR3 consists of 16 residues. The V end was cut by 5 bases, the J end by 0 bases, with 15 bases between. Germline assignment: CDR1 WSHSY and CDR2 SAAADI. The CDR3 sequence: CASSYSGTSSTDTQYF. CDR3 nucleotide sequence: TGCGCCAGCAGTTATTCCGGGACATCCAGCACAGATACGCAGTATTTT.

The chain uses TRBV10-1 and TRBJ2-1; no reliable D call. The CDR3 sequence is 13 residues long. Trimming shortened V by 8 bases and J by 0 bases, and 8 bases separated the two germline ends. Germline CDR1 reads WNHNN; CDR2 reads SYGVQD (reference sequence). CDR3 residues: CASQRSSYNEQFF. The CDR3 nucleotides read TGCGCCAGCCAGAGGAGCTCCTACAATGAGCAGTTCTTC.

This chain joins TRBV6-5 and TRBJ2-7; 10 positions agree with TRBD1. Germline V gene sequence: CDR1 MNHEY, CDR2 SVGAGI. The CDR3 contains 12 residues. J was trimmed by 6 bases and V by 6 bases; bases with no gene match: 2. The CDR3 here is CASSRDRGEQYF. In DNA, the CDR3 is TGTGCCAGCAGCCGGGACAGGGGCGAGCAGTACTTC.

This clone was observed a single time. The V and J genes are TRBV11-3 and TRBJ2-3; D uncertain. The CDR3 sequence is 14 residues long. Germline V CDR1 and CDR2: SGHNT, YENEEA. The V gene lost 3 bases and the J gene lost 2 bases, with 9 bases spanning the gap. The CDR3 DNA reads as TGTGCCAGCAGCTTCCTCCTACCCACAGATACGCAGTATTTT. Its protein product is CASSFLLPTDTQYF. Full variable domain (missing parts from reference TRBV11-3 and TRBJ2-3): EAGVVQSPRYKIIEKKQPVAFWCNPISGHNTLYWYLQNLGQGPELLIRYENEEAVDDSQLPKDRFSAERLKGVDSTLKIQPAELGDSAVYLCASSFLLPTDTQYFGPGTRLTVL.

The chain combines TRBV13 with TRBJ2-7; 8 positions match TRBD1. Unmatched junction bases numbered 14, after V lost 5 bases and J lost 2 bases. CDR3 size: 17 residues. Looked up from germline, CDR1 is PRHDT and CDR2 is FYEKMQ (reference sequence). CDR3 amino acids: CASSDNFEGQVTYEQYF. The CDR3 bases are TGTGCCAGCAGCGATAACTTTGAGGGACAGGTCACCTACGAGCAGTACTTC.

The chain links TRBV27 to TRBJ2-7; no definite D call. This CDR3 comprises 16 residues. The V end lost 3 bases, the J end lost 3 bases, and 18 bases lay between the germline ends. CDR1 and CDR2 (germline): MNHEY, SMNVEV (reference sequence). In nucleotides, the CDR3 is TGTGCCAGCAGTTTCACAACCCTCGCCCCAAGCTACGAGCAGTACTTC. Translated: CASSFTTLAPSYEQYF.

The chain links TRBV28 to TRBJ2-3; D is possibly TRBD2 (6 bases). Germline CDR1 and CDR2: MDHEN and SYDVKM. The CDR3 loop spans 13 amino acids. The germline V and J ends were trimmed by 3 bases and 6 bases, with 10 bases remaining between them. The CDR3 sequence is CASSLGGSDTQYF. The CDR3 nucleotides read TGTGCCAGCAGTTTGGGGGGAAGCGATACGCAGTATTTT.

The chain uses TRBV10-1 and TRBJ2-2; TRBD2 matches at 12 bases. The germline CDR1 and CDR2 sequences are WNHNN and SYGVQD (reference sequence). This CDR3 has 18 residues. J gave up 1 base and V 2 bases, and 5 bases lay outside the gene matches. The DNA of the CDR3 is TGCGCCAGCAGTGAGCTAGCGGGAGGGCCGATGAACACCGGGGAGCTGTTTTTT. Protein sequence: CASSELAGGPMNTGELFF.

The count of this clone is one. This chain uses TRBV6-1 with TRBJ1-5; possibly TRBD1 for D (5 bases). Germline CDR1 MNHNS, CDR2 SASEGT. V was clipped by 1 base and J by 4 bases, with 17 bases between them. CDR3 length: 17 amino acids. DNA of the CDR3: TGTGCCAGCAGTGAAGAGGGGTACAGGCGAAATAATCAGCCCCAGCATTTT. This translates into CASSEEGYRRNNQPQHF.

The CDR3 region has the DNA TGCAGTGCTAGTCCGGGACAGGGAGTCGGTGAAAAACTGTTTTTT. It codes for CSASPGQGVGEKLFF. The chain has TRBV20-1 and TRBJ1-4; 9 positions agree with TRBD1. CDR1 DFQATT and CDR2 SNEGSKA come from the germline V gene (reference sequence). V was clipped by 3 bases and J by 7 bases; unmatched bases: 9. The CDR3 is 15 residues long.

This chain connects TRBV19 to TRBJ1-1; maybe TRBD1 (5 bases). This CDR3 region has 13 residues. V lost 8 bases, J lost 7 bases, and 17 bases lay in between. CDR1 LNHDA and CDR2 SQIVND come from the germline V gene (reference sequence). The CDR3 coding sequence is TGTGCCAGTGGACACCGGGCCGACAATGAAGCTTTCTTT. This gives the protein CASGHRADNEAFF.

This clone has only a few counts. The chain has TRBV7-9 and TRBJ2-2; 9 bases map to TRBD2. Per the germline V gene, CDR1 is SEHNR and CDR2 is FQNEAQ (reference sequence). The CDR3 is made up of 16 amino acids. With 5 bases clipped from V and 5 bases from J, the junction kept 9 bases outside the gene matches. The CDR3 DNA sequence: TGTGCCAGCAGCCTGACTAGCGGAGGCGGGACCGGGGAGCTGTTTTTT. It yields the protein CASSLTSGGGTGELFF.

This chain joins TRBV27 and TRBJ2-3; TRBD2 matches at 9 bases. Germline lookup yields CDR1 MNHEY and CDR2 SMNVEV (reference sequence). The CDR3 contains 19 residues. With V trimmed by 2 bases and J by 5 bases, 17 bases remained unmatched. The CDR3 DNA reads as TGTGCCAGCAGTTTAGAGTCTAGCGGGACTGGTGGGGTTTTAGATACGCAGTATTTT. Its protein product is CASSLESSGTGGVLDTQYF.

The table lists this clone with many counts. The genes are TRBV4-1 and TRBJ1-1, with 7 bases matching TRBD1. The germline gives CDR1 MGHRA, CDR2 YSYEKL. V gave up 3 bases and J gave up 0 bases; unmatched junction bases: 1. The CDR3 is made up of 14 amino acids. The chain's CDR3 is CASSQTGLNTEAFF. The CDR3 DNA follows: TGCGCCAGCAGCCAGACAGGGTTGAACACTGAAGCTTTCTTT.

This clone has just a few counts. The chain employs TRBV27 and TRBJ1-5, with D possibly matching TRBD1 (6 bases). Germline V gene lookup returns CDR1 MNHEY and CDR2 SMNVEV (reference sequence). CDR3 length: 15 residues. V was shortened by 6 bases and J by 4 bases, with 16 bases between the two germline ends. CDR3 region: CASRRGGGGNQPQHF. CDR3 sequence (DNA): TGTGCCAGCAGGAGAGGGGGTGGGGGAAATCAGCCCCAGCATTTT.

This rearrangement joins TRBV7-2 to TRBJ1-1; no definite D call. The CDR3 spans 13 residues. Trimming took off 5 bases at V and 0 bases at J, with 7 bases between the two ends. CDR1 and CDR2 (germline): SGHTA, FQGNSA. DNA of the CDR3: TGTGCCAGCAGCAGACTCGTGAACACTGAAGCTTTCTTT. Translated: CASSRLVNTEAFF.

CDR3 in DNA: TGTGCCAGTGCCCGACCGTCGGAGAAAGGGGTGAACACTGAAGCTTTCTTT. Its translation: CASARPSEKGVNTEAFF. The chain combines TRBV19 with TRBJ1-1, with a possible D match to TRBD1 (5 bases). The CDR3 consists of 17 residues. The V end was cut by 8 bases, the J end by 0 bases, with 22 bases between. CDR1 is LNHDA and CDR2 is SQIVND in the germline V gene (reference sequence).

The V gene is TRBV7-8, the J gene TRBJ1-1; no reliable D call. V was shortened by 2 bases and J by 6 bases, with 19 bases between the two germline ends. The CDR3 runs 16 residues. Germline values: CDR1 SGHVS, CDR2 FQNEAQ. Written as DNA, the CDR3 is TGTGCCAGCAGCTTAAATTCTCGGGAGAGGGCCCCTGAAGCTTTCTTT. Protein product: CASSLNSRERAPEAFF.

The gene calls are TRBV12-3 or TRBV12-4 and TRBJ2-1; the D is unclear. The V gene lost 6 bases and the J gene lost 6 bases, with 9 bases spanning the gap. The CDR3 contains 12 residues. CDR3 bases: TGTGCCAGCAGCCCCGACACCAATGAGCAGTTCTTC. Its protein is CASSPDTNEQFF.

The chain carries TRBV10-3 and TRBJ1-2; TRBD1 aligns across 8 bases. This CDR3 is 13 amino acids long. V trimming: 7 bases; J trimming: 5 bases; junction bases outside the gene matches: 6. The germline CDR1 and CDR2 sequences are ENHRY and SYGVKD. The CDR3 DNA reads TGTGCCATCACGTTGGGACAGGAGTATGGCTACACCTTC. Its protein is CAITLGQEYGYTF.

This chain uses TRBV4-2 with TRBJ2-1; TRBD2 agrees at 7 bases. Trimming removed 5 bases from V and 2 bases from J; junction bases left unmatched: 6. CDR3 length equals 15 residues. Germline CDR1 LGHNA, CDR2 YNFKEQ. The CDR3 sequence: CASSAGLVTYNEQFF. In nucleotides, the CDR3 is TGTGCCAGCAGCGCCGGACTAGTTACCTACAATGAGCAGTTCTTC.

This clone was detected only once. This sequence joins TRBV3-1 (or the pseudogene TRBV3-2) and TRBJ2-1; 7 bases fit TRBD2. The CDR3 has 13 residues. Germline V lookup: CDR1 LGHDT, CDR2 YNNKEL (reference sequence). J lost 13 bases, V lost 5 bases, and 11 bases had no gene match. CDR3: CASSYQGPGGQFF. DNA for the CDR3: TGTGCCAGCAGCTATCAAGGGCCGGGAGGTCAGTTCTTC.